This TCR beta chain was sequenced in a study of T cell responses to AZD1222 COVID-19 vaccine. The CDR3 has 12 amino acids. The germline gives CDR1 SGHAT, CDR2 FQNNGV. V was cut by 5 bases and J by 1 base, with 6 bases left in between. TCRdb's copy holds only in-frame clones and misses some; the assay was immunoSEQ multiplex PCR. The sample records roughly 100,000 clones, around 90% being singletons. The sequencing here drew on peripheral blood, taken on day 0 of AZD1222 vaccination. This clonotype originated in an adult in good health. The chain uses TRBV11-2 and TRBJ2-7, with a possible D match to TRBD1 (6 bases). Here the CDR3 DNA reads TGTGCCAGCAGCCAGGGGTCCTACGAGCAGTACTTC. Its translation is CASSQGSYEQYF.